The clone carrying this TCR beta chain was recorded many times. Its antigen is not known. An end of the junction does not agree with germline; a read error may underlie this. Template-switch 5'RACE cDNA synthesis added a 10-nucleotide unique molecular identifier. Sequencing of 15-18 subjects in each run yielded over 180 million TCR-beta sequences. Each CDR3 protein is one row after TCRdb ran MiXCR on the 5' RACE reads. The sample consists of tens of thousands of distinct CDR3 sequences, nearly 3.5% of them appearing once. This sample is drawn from a study of neurological immune-mediated disorders. Study conclusions and caveats: Multiple sclerosis was found to have the least TCR clonal expansion, below healthy controls, and HTLV-1-associated myelopathy the most. Private repertoires in all groups were suggested by the finding that expanded clones across subjects shared no CDR3 amino acid sequences.

CDR3 length equals 12 residues. Germline V gene sequence: CDR1 MNHNS, CDR2 SASEGT. The specimen sequenced was PBMCs. The source of this sequence is a middle-aged man with multiple sclerosis. The chain uses TRBV6-1 and TRBJ2-5, with D perhaps assigned TRBD1 or TRBD2 (5 bases each). The DNA for the CDR3 is TGCGCCAGCAGAGGGCTGAGGGGGACCCAGTACTTC. This gives the protein CASRGLRGTQYF.